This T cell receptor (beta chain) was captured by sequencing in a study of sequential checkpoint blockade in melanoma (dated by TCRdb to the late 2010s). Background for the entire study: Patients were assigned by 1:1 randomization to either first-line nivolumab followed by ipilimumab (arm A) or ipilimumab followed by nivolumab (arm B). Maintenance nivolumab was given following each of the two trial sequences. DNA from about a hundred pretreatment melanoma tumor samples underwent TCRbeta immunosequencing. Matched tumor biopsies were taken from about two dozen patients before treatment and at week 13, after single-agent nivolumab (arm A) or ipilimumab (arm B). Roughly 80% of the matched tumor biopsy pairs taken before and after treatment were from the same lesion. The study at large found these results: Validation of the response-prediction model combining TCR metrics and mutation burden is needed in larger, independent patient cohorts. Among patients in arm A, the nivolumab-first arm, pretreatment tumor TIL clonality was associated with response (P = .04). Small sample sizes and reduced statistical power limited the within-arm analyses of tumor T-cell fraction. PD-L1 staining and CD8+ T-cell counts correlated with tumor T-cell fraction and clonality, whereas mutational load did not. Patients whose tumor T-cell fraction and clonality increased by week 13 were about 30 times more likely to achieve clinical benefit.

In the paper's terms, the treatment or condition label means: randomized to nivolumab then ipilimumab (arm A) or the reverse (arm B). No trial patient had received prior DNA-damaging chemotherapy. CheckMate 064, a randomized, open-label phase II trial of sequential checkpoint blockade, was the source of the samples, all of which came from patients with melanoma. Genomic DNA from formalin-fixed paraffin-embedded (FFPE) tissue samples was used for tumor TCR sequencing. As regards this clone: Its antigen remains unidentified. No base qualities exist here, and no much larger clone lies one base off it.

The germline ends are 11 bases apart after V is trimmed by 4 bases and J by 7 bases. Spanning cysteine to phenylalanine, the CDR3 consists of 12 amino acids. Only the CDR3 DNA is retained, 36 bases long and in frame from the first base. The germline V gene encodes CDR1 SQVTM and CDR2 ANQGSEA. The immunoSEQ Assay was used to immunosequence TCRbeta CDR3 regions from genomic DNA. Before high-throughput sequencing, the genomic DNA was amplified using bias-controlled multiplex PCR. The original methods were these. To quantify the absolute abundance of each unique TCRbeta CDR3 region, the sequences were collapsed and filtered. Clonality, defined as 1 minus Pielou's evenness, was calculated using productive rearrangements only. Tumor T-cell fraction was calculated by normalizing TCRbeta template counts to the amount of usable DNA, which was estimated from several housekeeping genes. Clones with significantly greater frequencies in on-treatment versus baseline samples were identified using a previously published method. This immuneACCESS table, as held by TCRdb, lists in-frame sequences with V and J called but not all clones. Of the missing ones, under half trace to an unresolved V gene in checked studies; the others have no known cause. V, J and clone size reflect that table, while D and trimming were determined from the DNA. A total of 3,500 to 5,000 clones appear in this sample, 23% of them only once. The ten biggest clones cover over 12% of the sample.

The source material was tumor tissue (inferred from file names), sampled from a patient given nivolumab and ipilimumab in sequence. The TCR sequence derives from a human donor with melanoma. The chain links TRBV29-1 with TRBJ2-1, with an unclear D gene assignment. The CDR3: CSVAGRPNEQFF. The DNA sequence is TGCAGCGTTGCCGGCAGGCCGAATGAGCAGTTCTTC.